This T cell receptor (beta chain) was recovered during a study of cytomegalovirus exposure and HLA in healthy donors. This clone was seen a few times. Its target is not known. Primers included in the PCR were 60 Vbeta and 13 Jbeta primers. Using immunoSEQ multiplex PCR, the repertoire was profiled, and TCRdb retains in-frame clones only, with some absent. The data contain 100,000 to 150,000 clones, about 8.5% of them singletons. Whole-study findings and limits: An analysis was carried out later, and it reportedly showed fewer N-insertions in an Asian-associated ancestry cluster than the roughly 700-donor mean.

Germline V lookup: CDR1 SGHTA, CDR2 FQGNSA. Trimming took off 1 base at V and 6 bases at J, with 15 bases between the two ends. The CDR3 covers 15 residues. The sample taken for sequencing was PBMCs. The TCR comes from a man aged 40-50 years in good health and CMV-seronegative. This chain links TRBV7-2 with TRBJ1-1, with TRBD1 as a possible D gene (5 bases). The CDR3 sequence is CASSLVGGHAAEAFF. DNA of the CDR3: TGTGCCAGCAGCTTAGTGGGTGGACATGCGGCTGAAGCTTTCTTT.